The clone carrying this T cell receptor (beta chain) was observed a handful of times. One end of the junction varies from germline; a read error may be responsible. The CDR3 length is 13 residues. Germline V gives CDR1 DFQATT, CDR2 SNEGSKA (reference sequence). MiXCR, run by TCRdb on the 5' RACE reads, gives a single entry per CDR3 protein. The sample carries around 50,000 distinct CDR3 sequences, 25% to 30% recorded once. Sequenced material: tumor-infiltrating memory CD4+ T cells sorted from the breast tumor. Subset indicated: memory CD4+ T cells, CD4+CD45RO+CD25-. The clonotype originates from a female donor with breast cancer. The chain is built from TRBV20-1 and TRBJ2-5; D ambiguous. The CDR3 loop is CSAALTSQGTQYF. CDR3 DNA sequence: TGCAGTGCTGCCCTGACTTCGCAAGGGACCCAGTACTTC.